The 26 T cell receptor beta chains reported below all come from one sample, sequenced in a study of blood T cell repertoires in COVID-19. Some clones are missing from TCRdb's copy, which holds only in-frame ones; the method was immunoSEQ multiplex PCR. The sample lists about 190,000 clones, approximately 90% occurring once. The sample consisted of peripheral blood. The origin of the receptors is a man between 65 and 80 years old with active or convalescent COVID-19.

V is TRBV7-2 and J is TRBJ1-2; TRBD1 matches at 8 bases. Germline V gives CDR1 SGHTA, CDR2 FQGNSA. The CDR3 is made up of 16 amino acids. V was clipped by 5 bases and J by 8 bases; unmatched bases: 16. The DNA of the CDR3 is TGTGCCAGCAGCGCCCCGGGCGGCAGGGGGCCGGGGGGCTACACCTTC. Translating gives CASSAPGGRGPGGYTF.

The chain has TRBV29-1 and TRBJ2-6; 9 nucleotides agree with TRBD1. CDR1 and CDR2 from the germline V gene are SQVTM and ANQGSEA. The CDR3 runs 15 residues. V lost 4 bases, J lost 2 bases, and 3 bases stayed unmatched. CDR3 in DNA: TGCAGCGTTGGACGACAGGGGGCTGGGGCCAACGTCCTGACTTTC. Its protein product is CSVGRQGAGANVLTF. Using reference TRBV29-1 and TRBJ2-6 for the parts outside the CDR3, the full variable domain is SAVISQKPSRDICQRGTSLTIQCQVDSQVTMMFWYRQQPGQSLTLIATANQGSEATYESGFVIDKFPISRPNLTFSTLTVSNMSPEDSSIYLCSVGRQGAGANVLTFGAGSRLTVL.

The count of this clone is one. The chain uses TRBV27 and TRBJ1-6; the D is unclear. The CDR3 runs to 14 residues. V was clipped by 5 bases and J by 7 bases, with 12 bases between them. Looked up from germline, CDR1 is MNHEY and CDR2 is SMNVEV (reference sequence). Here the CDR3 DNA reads TGTGCCAGCAGTGACCGGGAAGGAAATTCACCCCTCCACTTT. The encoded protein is CASSDREGNSPLHF.

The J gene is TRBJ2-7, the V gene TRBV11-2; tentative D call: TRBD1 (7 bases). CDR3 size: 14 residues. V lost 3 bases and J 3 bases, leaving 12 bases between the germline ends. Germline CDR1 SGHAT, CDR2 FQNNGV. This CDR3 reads CASSLEGTVYEQYF. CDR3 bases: TGTGCCAGCAGCTTGGAGGGGACAGTCTACGAGCAGTACTTC.

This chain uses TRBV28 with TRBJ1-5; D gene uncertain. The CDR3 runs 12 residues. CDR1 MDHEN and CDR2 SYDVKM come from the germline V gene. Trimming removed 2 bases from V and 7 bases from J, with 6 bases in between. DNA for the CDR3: TGTGCCAGCAGTTTAATGAGGCAGCCCCAGCATTTT. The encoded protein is CASSLMRQPQHF.

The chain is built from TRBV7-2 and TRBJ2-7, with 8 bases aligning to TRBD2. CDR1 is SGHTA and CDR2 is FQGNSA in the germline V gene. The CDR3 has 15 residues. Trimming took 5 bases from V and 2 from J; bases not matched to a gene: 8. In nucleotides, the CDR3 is TGTGCCAGCAGCACCGTTGCGGGGGGCACCTACGAGCAGTACTTC. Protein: CASSTVAGGTYEQYF.

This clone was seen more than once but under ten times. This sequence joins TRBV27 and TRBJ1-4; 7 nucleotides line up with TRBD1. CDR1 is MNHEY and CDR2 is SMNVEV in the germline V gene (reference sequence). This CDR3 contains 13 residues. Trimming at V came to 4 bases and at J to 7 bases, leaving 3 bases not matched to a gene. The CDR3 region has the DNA TGTGCCAGCAGTTCACGGACAGGTGAAAAACTGTTTTTT. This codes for CASSSRTGEKLFF. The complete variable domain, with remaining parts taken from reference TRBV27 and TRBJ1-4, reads EAQVTQNPRYLITVTGKKLTVTCSQNMNHEYMSWYRQDPGLGLRQIYYSMNVEVTDKGDVPEGYKVSRKEKRNFPLILESPSPNQTSLYFCASSSRTGEKLFFGSGTQLSVL.

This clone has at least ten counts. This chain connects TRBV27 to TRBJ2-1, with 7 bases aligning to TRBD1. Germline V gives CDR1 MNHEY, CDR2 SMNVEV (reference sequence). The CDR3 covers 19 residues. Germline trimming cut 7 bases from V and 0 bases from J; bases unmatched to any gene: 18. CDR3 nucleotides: TGTGCCAGCAATCTACATAGCCCCACGACAGGGAGCTCCTACAATGAGCAGTTCTTC. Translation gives CASNLHSPTTGSSYNEQFF.

The DNA for the CDR3 is TGTGCCTGGAGTGTACTGTCTAGCGGGACACCCTACGAGCAGTACTTC. Encoded protein: CAWSVLSSGTPYEQYF. J is TRBJ2-7 and V is TRBV30; 9 bases align to TRBD2. Trimming removed 0 bases from V and 2 bases from J; junction bases left unmatched: 8. This CDR3 has 16 amino acids. CDR1 and CDR2 from the germline V gene are GTSNPN and SVGIG (reference sequence).

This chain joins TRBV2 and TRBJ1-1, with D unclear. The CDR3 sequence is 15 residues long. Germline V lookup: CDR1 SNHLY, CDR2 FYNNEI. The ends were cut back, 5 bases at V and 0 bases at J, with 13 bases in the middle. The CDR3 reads CASSPLTSMNTEAFF. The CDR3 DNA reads TGTGCCAGCAGTCCATTGACAAGCATGAACACTGAAGCTTTCTTT.

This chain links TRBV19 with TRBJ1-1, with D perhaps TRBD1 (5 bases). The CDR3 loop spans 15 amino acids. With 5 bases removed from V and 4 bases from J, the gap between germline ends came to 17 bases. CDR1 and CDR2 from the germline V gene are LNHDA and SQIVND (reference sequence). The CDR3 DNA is TGTGCCAGTAGTCAGCCTGGCGGGGCCGGCACTGAAGCTTTCTTT. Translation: CASSQPGGAGTEAFF.

CDR3 sequence: CASSLQGSNEKLFF. The CDR3 DNA is TGTGCCAGCAGTCTCCAGGGGAGTAATGAAAAACTGTTTTTT. The J gene is TRBJ1-4, the V gene TRBV6-2 or TRBV6-3; tentative D call: TRBD1 (6 bases). CDR1 is MNHEY and CDR2 is SVGEGT in the germline V gene. V was pared by 5 bases and J by 4 bases, with 11 bases between. The CDR3 runs to 14 residues.

CDR3: CASRLASGNTIYF. The CDR3 DNA is TGTGCCAGTAGATTGGCCTCTGGAAACACCATATATTTT. The chain joins TRBV19 to TRBJ1-3; D gene unclear. Between the trimmed V and J ends, which lost 6 bases and 0 bases, there was a span of 6 bases. Germline CDR1 and CDR2: LNHDA and SQIVND (reference sequence). The CDR3 totals 13 residues. The complete variable domain, with remaining parts taken from reference TRBV19 and TRBJ1-3, reads DGGITQSPKYLFRKEGQNVTLSCEQNLNHDAMYWYRQDPGQGLRLIYYSQIVNDFQKGDIAEGYSVSREKKESFPLTVTSAQKNPTAFYLCASRLASGNTIYFGEGSWLTVV.

The CDR3 is CASRGTATNSGNTIYF. CDR3 bases: TGTGCCAGCAGGGGGACAGCTACTAACTCTGGAAACACCATATATTTT. The chain is built from TRBV7-9 and TRBJ1-3; TRBD1 matches at 7 bases. Germline V CDR1 and CDR2: SEHNR, FQNEAQ (reference sequence). The CDR3 loop spans 16 amino acids. V was pared by 6 bases and J by 0 bases, with 8 bases of the junction left unmatched.

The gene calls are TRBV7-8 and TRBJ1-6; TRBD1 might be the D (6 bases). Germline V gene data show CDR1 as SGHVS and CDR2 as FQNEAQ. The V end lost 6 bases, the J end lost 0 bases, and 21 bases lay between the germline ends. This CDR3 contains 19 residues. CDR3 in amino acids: CASRAYTDSLGSYNSPLHF. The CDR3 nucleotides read TGTGCCAGCAGAGCCTACACGGACAGTCTTGGCTCCTATAATTCACCCCTCCACTTT.

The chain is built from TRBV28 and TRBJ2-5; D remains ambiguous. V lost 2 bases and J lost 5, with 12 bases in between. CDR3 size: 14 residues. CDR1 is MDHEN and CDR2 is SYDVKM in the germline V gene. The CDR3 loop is CASSLPPPRETQYF. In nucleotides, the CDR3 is TGTGCCAGCAGTTTACCCCCACCCAGGGAGACCCAGTACTTC. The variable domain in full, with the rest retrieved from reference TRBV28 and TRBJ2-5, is DVKVTQSSRYLVKRTGEKVFLECVQDMDHENMFWYRQDPGLGLRLIYFSYDVKMKEKGDIPEGYSVSREKKERFSLILESASTNQTSMYLCASSLPPPRETQYFGPGTRLLVL.

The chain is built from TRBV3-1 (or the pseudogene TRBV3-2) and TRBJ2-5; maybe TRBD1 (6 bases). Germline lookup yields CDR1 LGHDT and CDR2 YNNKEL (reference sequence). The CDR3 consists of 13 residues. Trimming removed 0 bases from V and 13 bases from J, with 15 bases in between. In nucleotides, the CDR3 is TGTGCCAGCAGCCAAGATGGGTTGGGGGCACCGTACTTC. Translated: CASSQDGLGAPYF.

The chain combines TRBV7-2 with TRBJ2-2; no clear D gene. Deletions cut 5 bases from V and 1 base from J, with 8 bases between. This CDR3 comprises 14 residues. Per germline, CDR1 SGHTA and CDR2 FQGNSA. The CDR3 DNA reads TGTGCCAGCAGCCAGGCAATGAACACCGGGGAGCTGTTTTTT. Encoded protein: CASSQAMNTGELFF.

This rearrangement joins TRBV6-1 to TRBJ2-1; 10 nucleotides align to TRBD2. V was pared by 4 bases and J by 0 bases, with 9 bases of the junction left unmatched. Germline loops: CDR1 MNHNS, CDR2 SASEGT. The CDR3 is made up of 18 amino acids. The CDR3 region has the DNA TGTGCCAGCAGTGTTGGGCTAGCGGGGGCGAGCTCCTACAATGAGCAGTTCTTC. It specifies CASSVGLAGASSYNEQFF.

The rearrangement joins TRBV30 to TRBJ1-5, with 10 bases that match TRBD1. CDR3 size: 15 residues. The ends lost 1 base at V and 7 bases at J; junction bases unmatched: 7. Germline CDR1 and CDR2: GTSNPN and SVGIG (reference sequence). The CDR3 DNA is TGTGCCTGGAGTGCCGGGACAGGGGAGCGGCAGCCCCAGCATTTT. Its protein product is CAWSAGTGERQPQHF. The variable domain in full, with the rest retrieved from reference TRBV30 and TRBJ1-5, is SQTIHQWPATLVQPVGSPLSLECTVEGTSNPNLYWYRQAAGRGLQLLFYSVGIGQISSEVPQNLSASRPQDRQFILSSKKLLLSDSGFYLCAWSAGTGERQPQHFGDGTRLSIL.

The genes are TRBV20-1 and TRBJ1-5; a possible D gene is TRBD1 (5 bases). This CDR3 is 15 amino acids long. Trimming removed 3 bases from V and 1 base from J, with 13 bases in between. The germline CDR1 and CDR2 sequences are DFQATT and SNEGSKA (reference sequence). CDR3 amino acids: CSASGGGRSNQPQHF. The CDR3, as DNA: TGCAGTGCTAGTGGGGGGGGTAGGAGCAATCAGCCCCAGCATTTT.

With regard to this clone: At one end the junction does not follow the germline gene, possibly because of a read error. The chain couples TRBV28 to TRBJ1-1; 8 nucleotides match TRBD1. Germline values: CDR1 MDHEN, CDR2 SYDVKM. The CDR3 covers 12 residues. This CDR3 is CASSLNTGTGLF. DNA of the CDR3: TGTGCCAGCAGTCTAAATACCGGGACAGGACTCTTT.

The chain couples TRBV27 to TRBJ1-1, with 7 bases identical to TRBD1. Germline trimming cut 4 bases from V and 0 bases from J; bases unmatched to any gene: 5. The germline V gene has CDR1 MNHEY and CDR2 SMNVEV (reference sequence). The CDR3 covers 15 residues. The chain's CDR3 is CASSWDSSMNTEAFF. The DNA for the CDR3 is TGTGCCAGCAGTTGGGACAGCTCCATGAACACTGAAGCTTTCTTT.

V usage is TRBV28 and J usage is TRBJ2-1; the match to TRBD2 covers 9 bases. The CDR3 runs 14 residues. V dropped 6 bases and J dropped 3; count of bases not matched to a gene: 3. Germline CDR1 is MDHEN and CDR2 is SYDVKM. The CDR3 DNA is TGTGCCAGCAGAACGACTAGCGGCTACAATGAGCAGTTCTTC. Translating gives CASRTTSGYNEQFF.

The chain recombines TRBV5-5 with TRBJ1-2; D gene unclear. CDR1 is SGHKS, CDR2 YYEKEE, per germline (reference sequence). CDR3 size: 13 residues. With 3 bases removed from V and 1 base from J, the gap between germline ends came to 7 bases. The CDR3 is CASSSTVNYGYTF. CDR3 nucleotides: TGTGCCAGCAGCTCAACAGTTAACTATGGCTACACCTTC.

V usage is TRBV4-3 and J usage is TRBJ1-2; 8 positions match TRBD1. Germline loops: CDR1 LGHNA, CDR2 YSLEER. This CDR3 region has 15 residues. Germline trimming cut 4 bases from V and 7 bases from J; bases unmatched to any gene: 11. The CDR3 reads CASSPGQGQYSGYTF. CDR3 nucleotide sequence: TGCGCCAGCAGCCCCGGACAGGGACAGTACTCTGGCTACACCTTC.